The clone carrying this T cell receptor beta chain showed up just once. Losses at the gene ends were 2 bases for V and 12 bases for J; bases not matched to a gene: 6. Germline loops: CDR1 GTSNPN, CDR2 SVGIG (reference sequence). The CDR3 has 12 residues. Some clones are missing from TCRdb's copy, which holds only in-frame ones; the method was immunoSEQ multiplex PCR. The sample consists of 50,000 to 75,000 clones, more than 75% of them appearing once. These data belong to a study of glioma-infiltrating T cells after dendritic cell vaccination. Study overall: Treatment, given 2003 to 2012, was autologous tumor lysate-pulsed dendritic cell vaccination.

The time point was: after dendritic cell vaccination, including at tumor progression/relapse. All glioblastoma patients lacked an isocitrate dehydrogenase mutation. PBMC sampling occurred before vaccination, two weeks after the third dose, and at progression. This TCR was recovered from a human donor with glioblastoma. The chain recombines TRBV30 with TRBJ2-1; TRBD2 agrees at 8 bases. This sample comprised blood, obtained after dendritic cell vaccination. CDR3 residues: CAWSPRGGTQFF. The DNA for the CDR3 is TGTGCCTGGAGTCCACGGGGGGGCACGCAGTTCTTC.